Sequencing of this T cell receptor beta chain was carried out in a study of sequential checkpoint blockade in melanoma. Study background: First-line arms were nivolumab then ipilimumab, or the reverse, randomized 1:1.

This clone was seen ten or more times. The antigen remains unidentified. Treatment specified: randomized to nivolumab then ipilimumab (arm A) or the reverse (arm B). Germline V gene sequence: CDR1 SGHNT, CDR2 YENEEA. The CDR3 runs 16 residues. V lost 2 bases, J lost 7 bases, and 8 bases stayed unmatched. Assay used: immunoSEQ multiplex PCR; TCRdb lists only in-frame clones, some missing. This sample yields about 3,300 clones, of which roughly a quarter are seen a single time; roughly a tenth belongs to the top ten. Study observations and caveats: In arm A, pretreatment tumor clonality was associated with response.

The gene calls are TRBV11-3 and TRBJ2-1; TRBD2 agrees at 10 bases. This clonotype was sampled from a human donor with melanoma. The sequences come from tumor tissue (inferred from file names), collected from a patient given nivolumab and ipilimumab in sequence. CDR3 in amino acids: CASSLSGGALGNEQFF. CDR3 DNA sequence: TGTGCCAGCAGCTTAAGCGGGGGGGCACTGGGGAATGAGCAGTTCTTC.